The rows below give T cell receptor beta chains drawn from one sample of a study of HIV-infected children after antiretroviral therapy interruption. MiXCR was run by TCRdb on the 3' RACE reads, yielding one entry per CDR3 protein. The table records around 40,000 distinct CDR3 sequences, 6.5% of them present only once. Sample: CD45RA+ CD4+ T cells from PBMCs, pooled from several time points, taken from a donor given antiretroviral therapy, either interrupted or continuous. The receptors stem from a pool of human donors with HIV. Both conserved end residues are part of each CDR3. A D gene is named only where the DNA matches it firmly. Only some rows state a clone size, as once, few, many or a class for expanded clones.

v_call,j_call,clone_size,d_call,cdr3_nt,cdr3_aa
TRBV18,TRBJ1-3,many,NA,TGTGCCAGCTCGCCGGACGGGATGAGCTCTGGAAACACCATATATTTT,CASSPDGMSSGNTIYF
TRBV27,TRBJ1-2,many,TRBD1,TGTGCCAGCAGTGCCCCAGGGACAGGGTACTATGGCTACACCTTC,CASSAPGTGYYGYTF
TRBV7-2,TRBJ2-7,NA,NA,TGTGCCAGCAGCCCAAAGGGGAGGCCGGGGGCGGACGAGCAGTACTTC,CASSPKGRPGADEQYF
TRBV29-1,TRBJ1-1,many,NA,TGCAGCGTTGACAGACGGAAGAACACTGAAGCTTTCTTT,CSVDRRKNTEAFF
TRBV28,TRBJ1-5,many,TRBD1,TGTGCCAGCGGGGACAGGGTCCAGCCCCAGCATTTT,CASGDRVQPQHF
TRBV19,TRBJ1-1,many,TRBD1,TGTGCCAGTAGTGCCACAGGGGTTCTCACTGAAGCTTTCTTT,CASSATGVLTEAFF
TRBV28,TRBJ1-5,many,NA,TGTGCCAGCAGTTTGGATTACGGAACAGGCAATCAGCCCCAGCATTTT,CASSLDYGTGNQPQHF
TRBV28,TRBJ1-4,few,NA,TGTGCCAGCAGTGCGCTTGCGGATTATAATGAAAAACTGTTTTTT,CASSALADYNEKLFF
TRBV29-1,TRBJ1-1,many,NA,TGCAGCGTGTCTTCGGGTCTTTTGGAAGCTTTCTTT,CSVSSGLLEAFF
TRBV27,TRBJ1-2,NA,TRBD1,TGTGCCAGCAGCCTACAAGGACAGGGGAGATCTGGCTACACCTTC,CASSLQGQGRSGYTF
TRBV3-1,TRBJ2-5,many,TRBD2,TGTGCCAGCAGCCCGGGACTAGCGGGACAAGAGACCCAGTACTTC,CASSPGLAGQETQYF
TRBV6-6,TRBJ2-7,many,TRBD1,TGTGCCAGCGGTGGCCGGGACAGGGACTATGAACAGTACTTC,CASGGRDRDYEQYF
TRBV4-1,TRBJ2-4,many,NA,TGCGCCAGCAGCCAAGATAGGGGGGTCCCGAAGGGCAAAAACATTCAGTACTTC,CASSQDRGVPKGKNIQYF
TRBV12-3/TRBV12-4,TRBJ2-3,few,TRBD1,TGTGCCAGCAGCCCTAACAGGGGTACGGGCACAGATACGCAGTATTTT,CASSPNRGTGTDTQYF
TRBV15,TRBJ2-7,many,NA,TGTGCTAGCAGTTTGACTGGGGGGAATGAACAGTACTTC,CASSLTGGNEQYF
TRBV5-1,TRBJ2-5,NA,NA,TGCGCCAGCAGCTTAAGCGGCTGGGAGACCCAGTACTTC,CASSLSGWETQYF
TRBV4-1,TRBJ2-1,NA,NA,TGCGCCAGCAGCCAACTTGGGGGCAATGAGCAGTTCTTC,CASSQLGGNEQFF
TRBV7-2,TRBJ2-7,many,NA,TGTGCCAGCAGCTTTGGCTTTACCTACGAGCAGTACTTC,CASSFGFTYEQYF
TRBV11-2,TRBJ2-7,many,NA,TGTGCCAGCAGCACGATATTTAGGACCGGGACGACCTACGAGCAGTACTTC,CASSTIFRTGTTYEQYF
TRBV12-3/TRBV12-4,TRBJ2-1,many,NA,TGTGCCAGCAGTTTACTAGTCTACAATGAGCAGTTCTTC,CASSLLVYNEQFF
TRBV27,TRBJ2-2,few,NA,TGTGCCAGCAGTCCGAGGGTGACCCCGAACACCGGGGAGCTGTTTTTT,CASSPRVTPNTGELFF
TRBV24-1,TRBJ2-3,many,NA,TGTGCCACCAGTGATTTCGCCAGCGCAGATACGCAGTATTTT,CATSDFASADTQYF
TRBV19,TRBJ2-7,many,NA,TGTGCCAGCAGTATATGGTATGAACAGTACTTC,CASSIWYEQYF
TRBV28,TRBJ2-7,many,NA,TGTGCCAGCAGCTCCCTCTACGAGCAGTACTTC,CASSSLYEQYF
TRBV20-1,TRBJ1-1,many,TRBD1,TGCAGTGCTAGATTTAGGGGGCTTGTTGGGAACACTGAAGCTTTCTTT,CSARFRGLVGNTEAFF
TRBV7-8,TRBJ2-3,medium-sized,NA,TGTGCCAGCAGCTTAGCCAACCAGGGGAGGGGTACGCAGTATTTT,CASSLANQGRGTQYF
TRBV6-5,TRBJ1-6,many,TRBD1,TGTGCCAGCAGTTCTCAGGGGGCCTGGAATTCACCCCTCCACTTT,CASSSQGAWNSPLHF
TRBV28,TRBJ2-7,few,NA,TGTGCCAGCAGGGAAGGGTTCTCCGAGCAGTACTTC,CASREGFSEQYF
TRBV29-1,TRBJ2-3,many,NA,TGCAGCGTTTTGGGGGCTGGGGATACGCAGTATTTT,CSVLGAGDTQYF
TRBV7-8,TRBJ1-3,many,NA,TGTGCCAGCAGCTTAGTTTCCAAGGCAGGGGCTGGAAACACCATATATTTT,CASSLVSKAGAGNTIYF
TRBV19,TRBJ1-5,many,NA,TGTGCCAGTAGCCCCAGGGTTGGTCAGCCCCAGCATTTT,CASSPRVGQPQHF
TRBV10-3,TRBJ1-5,few,NA,TGTGCCATCAGCCCAGGGGAAATGGCGCCCCAGCATTTT,CAISPGEMAPQHF
TRBV4-2,TRBJ2-7,many,TRBD2,TGTGCCAGCAGCAAAGATCCCCTGGCTAGCGGGAAGTACGAGCAGTACTTC,CASSKDPLASGKYEQYF
TRBV11-2,TRBJ1-2,many,NA,TGTGCCAGCAGCCCAAGGAGAGGCTACACCTTC,CASSPRRGYTF
TRBV6-5,TRBJ2-3,many,NA,TGTGCCAGCAGTTCCGACACACGCACAGATACGCAGTATTTT,CASSSDTRTDTQYF
TRBV7-2,TRBJ1-5,many,TRBD1,TGTGCCAGCAGCTCAGGGGACAGGGTGCAGCCCCAGCATTTT,CASSSGDRVQPQHF
TRBV4-1,TRBJ1-1,many,TRBD1,TGCGCCAGCAGCGGAAGGGGACAGGGGGGCACTGAAGCTTTCTTT,CASSGRGQGGTEAFF
TRBV3-1,TRBJ2-1,many,NA,TGTGCCAGCAGACGGGACCCGGGTAGTGAGCAGTTCTTC,CASRRDPGSEQFF
TRBV11-1,TRBJ2-5,many,TRBD1,TGTGCCAGCGCCTTGGGACAGCCCCAAGAGACCCAGTACTTC,CASALGQPQETQYF
TRBV24-1,TRBJ2-2,many,NA,TGTGCCACCAGCGGCGATCCGAACACCGGGGAGCTGTTTTTT,CATSGDPNTGELFF
TRBV6-2/TRBV6-3,TRBJ2-2,many,TRBD1,TGTGCCAGCAAAAAGACAGGGGCGAACACCGGGGAGCTGTTTTTT,CASKKTGANTGELFF
TRBV12-3/TRBV12-4,TRBJ1-1,many,NA,TGTGCCAGCAGTTTTTCGCTACCGGGACTCCTCAAAATGAGGTTGAACACTGAAGCTTTCTTT,CASSFSLPGLLKMRLNTEAFF
TRBV7-2,TRBJ1-4,many,NA,TGTGCCAGCAGCTTAGAAACCTCTGCGGGAAAACTGTTTTTT,CASSLETSAGKLFF
TRBV20-1,TRBJ1-1,NA,TRBD1,TGCAGTGCTAGAACTGGGACAGGGTCTAACACTGAAGCTTTCTTT,CSARTGTGSNTEAFF
TRBV12-3/TRBV12-4,TRBJ1-5,NA,NA,TGTGCCAGCACCCTGGGGGCCAATCAGCCCCAGCATTTT,CASTLGANQPQHF
TRBV28,TRBJ2-2,many,NA,TGTGCCAGCAGGCCAGGACCAACCGGGGAGCTGTTTTTT,CASRPGPTGELFF
TRBV12-3/TRBV12-4,TRBJ2-7,many,NA,TGTGCCAGCAGTCCTACAGGGTATCACGAGCAGTACTTC,CASSPTGYHEQYF
TRBV20-1,TRBJ2-7,once,NA,TGCAGTGCTAGACCTTGGGGCTTC,CSARPWGF
TRBV5-1,TRBJ2-1,many,TRBD2,TGCGCCAGCAGCCAGACGGGACTAGGTGAGCAGTTCTTC,CASSQTGLGEQFF
TRBV20-1,TRBJ2-1,many,NA,TGCAGTGCTAGTCGCTCCAGCGGCAGACGCAATGAGCAGTTCTTC,CSASRSSGRRNEQFF
TRBV6-6,TRBJ1-6,medium-sized,NA,TGTGCCAGCGTGCCGGGACAATATAATTCGCCCCTCTACTTT,CASVPGQYNSPLYF